Each of the 21 T cell receptor beta chains below was sequenced from the same sample in a study of shared clonotypes between healthy human individuals. The repertoire was sequenced with immunoSEQ multiplex PCR; TCRdb's copy has only in-frame clones and lacks some. The table includes about a million clones, about three quarters detected once. The specimen was memory CD4+ T cells sorted from blood. The subset denotes: CD45RA-negative fraction. These receptors came from a man between 18 and 29 years old in good health.

The chain recombines TRBV10-1 with TRBJ2-1; 7 bases line up with TRBD2. V dropped 4 bases and J dropped 10; count of bases not matched to a gene: 4. The CDR3 runs 12 residues. Germline V gene sequence: CDR1 WNHNN, CDR2 SYGVQD (reference sequence). The CDR3 loop is CASSVPGGEQFF. CDR3 in DNA: TGCGCCAGCAGTGTTCCGGGAGGCGAGCAGTTCTTC.

The chain uses TRBV4-1 and TRBJ2-4; 7 bases map to TRBD1. Per the germline V gene, CDR1 is MGHRA and CDR2 is YSYEKL. The CDR3 is 14 residues long. The ends lost 1 base at V and 12 bases at J; junction bases unmatched: 9. CDR3 sequence reads: CASSQVTGKGAQYF. CDR3 in DNA: TGCGCCAGCAGCCAAGTTACGGGAAAGGGGGCTCAGTACTTC.

The chain links TRBV9 to TRBJ2-2; D perhaps matches TRBD2 (6 bases). Germline CDR1 is SGDLS and CDR2 is YYNGEE. This CDR3 has 15 amino acids. The ends were cut back, 3 bases at V and 5 bases at J, with 14 bases in the middle. The CDR3 DNA is TGTGCCAGCAGCGGGTGGGACTTCGGTACCGGGGAGCTGTTTTTT. Its protein is CASSGWDFGTGELFF.

This clone was counted only a few times. CDR3 loop: CASRSPGGATTGELFF. Here the CDR3 DNA reads TGTGCCAGCAGATCGCCGGGGGGGGCCACCACCGGGGAGCTGTTTTTT. The chain carries TRBV28 and TRBJ2-2; 8 bases are shared with TRBD2. With 6 bases clipped from V and 4 bases from J, the junction kept 10 bases outside the gene matches. The CDR3 is 16 amino acids. Germline CDR1 MDHEN, CDR2 SYDVKM.

This clone was seen more than once but under ten times. A read error is possible here, since a much larger clone lies one base away. The sample holds other DNA sequences that translate to the same CDR3. The rearrangement joins TRBV6-6 to TRBJ1-5; D call uncertain. Germline V CDR1 and CDR2: MNHNY, SVGAGI (reference sequence). The CDR3 sequence is 13 residues long. The V gene lost 2 bases and the J gene lost 2 bases, with 4 bases spanning the gap. The CDR3: CASSYGGNQPQHF. The CDR3 DNA sequence: TGTGCCAGCAGTTACGGTGGCAATCAGCCCCAGCATTTT.

The sample holds one count of this clone. The V and J genes are TRBV28 and TRBJ2-7, with D possibly being TRBD1 (6 bases). The CDR3 totals 15 residues. Trimming removed 5 bases at V and 0 bases at J, with 14 bases between. Germline CDR1 is MDHEN and CDR2 is SYDVKM. In DNA, the CDR3 is TGTGCCAGCAGTCGCACCGGGACACTCTCCTACGAGCAGTACTTC. Amino acids: CASSRTGTLSYEQYF.

This clone was picked up a small number of times. This chain uses TRBV5-1 with TRBJ2-7; either TRBD1 or TRBD2 may supply D (5 bases each). This CDR3 is built from 15 residues. Germline-derived CDR1 and CDR2 are SGHRS and YFSETQ. V lost 4 bases to trimming and J lost 0 bases, with 14 bases between them. CDR3: CASSAISGPSYEQYF. The DNA of the CDR3 is TGCGCCAGCAGCGCGATATCGGGACCCTCCTACGAGCAGTACTTC.

The CDR3 nucleotides are TGTGCCAGCAGTCTCTCGGACAGATACTATGGCTACACCTTC. This sequence encodes CASSLSDRYYGYTF. The chain links TRBV6-5 to TRBJ1-2; maybe TRBD1 (6 bases). The germline V gene has CDR1 MNHEY and CDR2 SVGAGI. The length of the CDR3 is 14 residues. The V end was cut by 5 bases, the J end by 3 bases, with 13 bases between.

The rearrangement links TRBV7-8 to TRBJ2-1; TRBD2 agrees at 7 bases. V trimming: 2 bases; J trimming: 8 bases; junction bases outside the gene matches: 18. Germline assignment: CDR1 SGHVS and CDR2 FQNEAQ. The CDR3 spans 18 residues. The chain's CDR3 is CASSLMRSIAGPGDEQFF. The CDR3, as DNA: TGTGCCAGCAGCTTAATGAGGTCGATAGCGGGCCCCGGGGATGAGCAGTTCTTC.

The chain combines TRBV7-8 with TRBJ1-5, with 11 bases matching TRBD1. This CDR3 has 15 amino acids. Germline trimming cut 5 bases from V and 4 bases from J; bases unmatched to any gene: 4. The V gene's germline CDR1 is SGHVS and CDR2 FQNEAQ. In DNA form, the CDR3 reads TGTGCCAGCAGCCAGGACAGGGGGCCGAATCAGCCCCAGCATTTT. It specifies CASSQDRGPNQPQHF.

The rearrangement links TRBV28 to TRBJ2-1; D may be TRBD2 (7 bases). The V end lost 3 bases, the J end lost 7 bases, and 16 bases lay between the germline ends. The CDR3 is 15 residues long. Germline-derived CDR1 and CDR2 are MDHEN and SYDVKM. The DNA of the CDR3 is TGTGCCAGCAGTTTCGGGGGGCTCACGGGGAATGAGCAGTTCTTC. Amino acid sequence: CASSFGGLTGNEQFF.

This chain connects TRBV2 to TRBJ2-5; possibly TRBD1 for D (8 bases). Per germline, CDR1 SNHLY and CDR2 FYNNEI. Trimming removed 4 bases at V and 2 bases at J, with 14 bases between. The CDR3 is 15 amino acids. CDR3 nucleotides: TGTGCCAGCAGTGGAAACAGGGGGGGACAAGAGACCCAGTACTTC. Translated, it gives CASSGNRGGQETQYF.

The chain combines TRBV7-2 with TRBJ2-7; 8 bases agree with TRBD1. The CDR3 extends over 16 amino acids. The V gene end was trimmed by 4 bases and the J gene end by 10 bases; junction bases not matched to a gene: 18. The germline V gene encodes CDR1 SGHTA and CDR2 FQGNSA. This chain's CDR3 is CASSSTPTGGTSNQYF. CDR3 in DNA: TGTGCCAGCAGCTCGACACCTACAGGGGGGACATCCAATCAGTACTTC.

A few counts support this clone. The chain uses TRBV5-8 and TRBJ2-2; D perhaps matches TRBD2 (5 bases). This CDR3 region has 15 residues. Germline V gene sequence: CDR1 SGHTS, CDR2 YDEGEE. The ends were cut back, 5 bases at V and 2 bases at J, with 13 bases in the middle. CDR3 sequence reads: CASRARGRNTGELFF. The CDR3 region has the DNA TGTGCCAGCAGGGCTAGAGGGAGAAACACCGGGGAGCTGTTTTTT.

The V and J genes are TRBV20-1 and TRBJ2-7; D perhaps matches TRBD2 (5 bases). Trimming removed 3 bases at V and 7 bases at J, with 10 bases between. The length of the CDR3 is 11 residues. Germline assignment: CDR1 DFQATT and CDR2 SNEGSKA (reference sequence). The CDR3 DNA sequence: TGCAGTGCTAGGGAGGCCCTGGAGCAGTACTTC. Its protein product is CSAREALEQYF.

The chain combines TRBV2 with TRBJ2-2, with a possible D match to TRBD2 (6 bases). The CDR3 length is 15 residues. CDR1 and CDR2 from the germline V gene are SNHLY and FYNNEI. The germline V and J ends were trimmed by 10 bases and 2 bases, with 17 bases remaining between them. Here the CDR3 DNA reads TGTGCCACCTCCTGGGGGACTTCTAACACCGGGGAGCTGTTTTTT. Translated: CATSWGTSNTGELFF.

The chain uses TRBV5-5 and TRBJ1-2; weak D call: TRBD1 (5 bases). CDR1 SGHKS and CDR2 YYEKEE come from the germline V gene (reference sequence). V was trimmed by 5 bases and J by 5 bases, leaving 16 bases between them. CDR3 length equals 14 residues. The DNA for the CDR3 is TGTGCCAGCAGTCCCGGGGGAGGACCTTATGGCTACACCTTC. This sequence encodes CASSPGGGPYGYTF.

The J gene is TRBJ2-5, the V gene TRBV10-3; the D gene is possibly TRBD1 (5 bases). This CDR3 spans 15 amino acids. The V end lost 3 bases, the J end lost 3 bases, and 14 bases lay between the germline ends. Germline V CDR1 and CDR2: ENHRY, SYGVKD. CDR3 in DNA: TGTGCCATCAGTGAAAGCGAGACAGTCAAAGAGACCCAGTACTTC. Protein: CAISESETVKETQYF.

This clone has a single count. This sequence joins TRBV6-4 and TRBJ1-2; 9 bases fit TRBD1. CDR3 length: 14 residues. Germline values: CDR1 MRHNA, CDR2 SNTAGT. V shed 6 bases, J shed 4 bases, and the junction held 6 bases outside the gene matches. The CDR3 spells CASSPDRGGYGYTF. The CDR3 DNA is TGTGCCAGCAGCCCGGACAGGGGAGGCTATGGCTACACCTTC.

This rearrangement joins TRBV29-1 to TRBJ2-7, with D perhaps assigned TRBD1 or TRBD2 (6 bases each). Trimming stripped 7 bases from V and 0 bases from J, with 16 bases between. The CDR3 loop spans 14 amino acids. Germline V gene lookup returns CDR1 SQVTM and CDR2 ANQGSEA. CDR3 DNA sequence: TGCAGCGCCCAAAGGGGGGTCAGCTCCTACGAGCAGTACTTC. Residues: CSAQRGVSSYEQYF.

V and J are TRBV5-8 and TRBJ1-6; 7 bases are a match to TRBD1. The V and J ends lost 4 bases and 7 bases, in that order; junction bases with no gene match: 8. CDR3 length equals 15 residues. Germline loops: CDR1 SGHTS, CDR2 YDEGEE. CDR3 sequence (DNA): TGTGCCAGCAGCCCGCTCGGGACAGTAAATTCACCCCTCCACTTT. This gives the protein CASSPLGTVNSPLHF.